The next 2 T cell receptor beta chains were all read from a single sample in a study of CD8+CD57+ T cells in acquired aplastic anemia. All patients picked for sequencing had shown, by flow cytometry, an expansion of CD8+CD57+ cells. Profiling that covered TCR beta VDJ and CDR3 relied on genomic DNA as its template. TCRdb reprocessed the reads via MiXCR and lists one record per CDR3 protein. The sample has around 160,000 distinct CDR3 sequences; roughly 48% are singletons. Sequencing input: sorted CD4+, CD8+, or CD8+CD57+ T cells (not recorded which) from PBMCs. Source of these receptors: a human donor with aplastic anemia.

A word on this clonotype: A read error may be the cause here, since a much bigger clone is one base away. This chain links TRBV7-9 with TRBJ2-2; TRBD2 is a possible D gene (6 bases). The CDR3 runs to 15 residues. Germline CDR1 and CDR2: SEHNR and FQNEAQ (reference sequence). V was trimmed by 1 base and J by 9 bases, leaving 15 bases between them. CDR3 amino acids: CASSLGQGLRRELFF. The CDR3, as DNA: TGTGCCAGCAGCTTAGGGCAGGGACTTCGCCGGGAGCTGTTTTTT. Complete variable domain (other parts from reference TRBV7-9 and TRBJ2-2): DTGVSQNPRHKITKRGQNVTFRCDPISEHNRLYWYRQTLGQGPEFLTYFQNEAQLEKSRLLSDRFSAERPKGSFSTLEIQRTEQGDSAMYLCASSLGQGLRRELFFGEGSRLTVL.

This clonotype has a count of ten or more. The V and J genes are TRBV5-5 and TRBJ2-6; unclear D gene. The CDR3 has 15 residues. V dropped 0 bases and J dropped 1 base, with 5 bases sitting between them. Per the germline V gene, CDR1 is SGHKS and CDR2 is YYEKEE (reference sequence). The CDR3 region has the DNA TGTGCCAGCAGCTTGGAAGCATCTGGGGCCAACGTCCTGACTTTC. Translating it yields CASSLEASGANVLTF. Full variable domain (rest looked up from reference TRBV5-5 and TRBJ2-6): DAGVTQSPTHLIKTRGQQVTLRCSPISGHKSVSWYQQVLGQGPQFIFQYYEKEERGRGNFPDRFSARQFPNYSSELNVNALLLGDSALYLCASSLEASGANVLTFGAGSRLTVL.